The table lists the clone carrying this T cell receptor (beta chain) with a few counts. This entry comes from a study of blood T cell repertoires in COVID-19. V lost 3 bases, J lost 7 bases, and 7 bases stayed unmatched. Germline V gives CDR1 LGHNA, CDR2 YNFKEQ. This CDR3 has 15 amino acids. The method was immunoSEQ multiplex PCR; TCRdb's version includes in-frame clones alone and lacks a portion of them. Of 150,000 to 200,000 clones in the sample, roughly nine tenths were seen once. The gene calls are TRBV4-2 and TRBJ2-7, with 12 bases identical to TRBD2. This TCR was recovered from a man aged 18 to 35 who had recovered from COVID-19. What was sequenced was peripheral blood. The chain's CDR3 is CASSQTSGSQREQYF. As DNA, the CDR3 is TGTGCCAGCAGCCAGACTAGCGGGAGTCAAAGGGAGCAGTACTTC.